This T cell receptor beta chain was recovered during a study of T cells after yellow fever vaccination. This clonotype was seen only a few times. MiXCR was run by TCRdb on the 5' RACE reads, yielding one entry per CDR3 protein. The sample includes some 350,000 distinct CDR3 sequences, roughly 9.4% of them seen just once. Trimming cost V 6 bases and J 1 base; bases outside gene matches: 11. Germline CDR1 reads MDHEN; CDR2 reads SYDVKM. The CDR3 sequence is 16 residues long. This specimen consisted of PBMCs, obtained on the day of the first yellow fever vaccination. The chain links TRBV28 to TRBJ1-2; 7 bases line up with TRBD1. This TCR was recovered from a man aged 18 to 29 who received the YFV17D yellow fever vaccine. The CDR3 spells CASRLTGSRGNYGYTF. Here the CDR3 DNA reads TGTGCCAGCAGGCTGACAGGGTCCCGGGGTAACTATGGCTACACCTTC.